Presented here are 16 T cell receptor beta chains from one specimen sequenced in a study of T-cell memory formation after mild COVID-19. TCRdb reprocessed the 5' RACE reads with MiXCR, giving one entry per CDR3 protein. The data show 200,000 to 300,000 distinct CDR3 sequences, over 15% seen once. Sequenced input: PBMCs or a T cell subset sorted from them (not recorded which). The origin of the receptors is a man younger than 35 who had mild COVID-19 (a few samples of this study predate the infection). Cell type and time point are not known.

The chain combines TRBV5-5 with TRBJ2-7, with TRBD2 as a possible D gene (5 bases). V was pared by 4 bases and J by 3 bases, with 14 bases between. The CDR3 runs 14 residues. Germline V gives CDR1 SGHKS, CDR2 YYEKEE (reference sequence). The CDR3 is CASSALGEGYEQYV. The CDR3 DNA reads TGTGCCAGCAGCGCCCTTGGTGAGGGCTACGAGCAGTACGTC.

This clonotype was recorded a few times. V is TRBV5-5 and J is TRBJ2-7; 7 bases agree with TRBD2. Germline V CDR1 and CDR2: SGHKS, YYEKEE (reference sequence). This CDR3 comprises 15 residues. V was pared by 0 bases and J by 7 bases, with 10 bases of the junction left unmatched. The CDR3 is CASSLEPSLRGEQYV. The CDR3 nucleotides read TGTGCCAGCAGCTTGGAACCTTCGTTGCGGGGGGAGCAGTACGTC.

J is TRBJ2-7 and V is TRBV5-8; 8 nucleotides align to TRBD1. The CDR3 spans 15 residues. The germline gives CDR1 SGHTS, CDR2 YDEGEE. V lost 4 bases to trimming and J lost 2 bases; unmatched junction nucleotides: 8. The CDR3: CASSPGQGRAYEQYF. DNA for the CDR3: TGTGCCAGCAGCCCCGGACAGGGCCGCGCCTACGAGCAGTACTTC. Full variable domain (remainder filled in from reference TRBV5-8 and TRBJ2-7): EAGVTQSPTHLIKTRGQQATLRCSPISGHTSVYWYQQALGLGLQFLLWYDEGEERNRGNFPPRFSGRQFPNYSSELNVNALELEDSALYLCASSPGQGRAYEQYFGPGTRLTVT.

In nucleotides, the CDR3 is TGTGCCAGCGTGCCGGGCGGAGTTAGCACAGATACGCAGTATTTT. Translation: CASVPGGVSTDTQYF. The chain combines TRBV7-6 with TRBJ2-3, with no clear D. In germline, CDR1 is SGHVS, CDR2 FNYEAQ. The V gene lost 8 bases and the J gene lost 0 bases, with 15 bases spanning the gap. This CDR3 spans 15 amino acids. Based on the CDR3 plus reference TRBV7-6 and TRBJ2-3, the full variable domain is GAGVSQSPRYKVTKRGQDVALRCDPISGHVSLYWYRQALGQGPEFLTYFNYEAQQDKSGLPNDRFSAERPEGSISTLTIQRTEQRDSAMYRCASVPGGVSTDTQYFGPGTRLTVL.

The genes are TRBV20-1 and TRBJ1-2; no definite D call. V shed 3 bases and J shed 5 bases, with 7 bases lying between them. Germline CDR1 reads DFQATT; CDR2 reads SNEGSKA (reference sequence). The CDR3 runs to 11 residues. The CDR3 coding sequence is TGCAGTGCTAGCCTATCGTATGGCTACACCTTC. Translated: CSASLSYGYTF.

This clonotype has a handful of counts. V and J are TRBV28 and TRBJ2-2; 9 positions match TRBD1. Trimming removed 6 bases from V and 7 bases from J; junction bases left unmatched: 9. The CDR3 is made up of 15 amino acids. Germline V CDR1 and CDR2: MDHEN, SYDVKM. The CDR3, as DNA: TGTGCCAGCAGCCCATACAGGGGGCAAGGCGGGGAGCTGTTTTTT. Translation gives CASSPYRGQGGELFF.

The chain has TRBV7-3 and TRBJ1-2, with D possibly TRBD1 on 5 matching bases. The V and J ends lost 1 base and 3 bases respectively, with 9 bases between them. CDR3 length: 14 residues. From germline, CDR1 is SGHTA and CDR2 FQGTGA. The CDR3, as DNA: TGTGCCAGCAGCTTAAATCCGACAGACTATGGCTACACCTTC. Amino acid sequence: CASSLNPTDYGYTF.

This clonotype appeared a few times. The genes are TRBV4-2 and TRBJ1-4; D possibly corresponds to TRBD1 (5 bases). The CDR3 contains 16 residues. Trimming removed 1 base at V and 0 bases at J, with 9 bases between. Germline CDR1 reads LGHNA; CDR2 reads YNFKEQ. CDR3 nucleotide sequence: TGTGCCAGCAGCCAAGTCCAGGGTGCAACTAATGAAAAACTGTTTTTT. This codes for CASSQVQGATNEKLFF.

V gene TRBV11-3 combines with J gene TRBJ2-7, with D possibly TRBD1 on 6 matching bases. This CDR3 is built from 13 residues. V was clipped by 5 bases and J by 2 bases, with 10 bases between them. Per germline, CDR1 SGHNT and CDR2 YENEEA. Here the CDR3 reads CASSEGHTYEQYF. The CDR3 bases are TGTGCCAGCAGCGAGGGACATACCTACGAGCAGTACTTC.

The chain couples TRBV20-1 to TRBJ2-7, with 7 nucleotides matching TRBD1. Germline lookup yields CDR1 DFQATT and CDR2 SNEGSKA (reference sequence). The CDR3 consists of 12 residues. CDR3 sequence reads: CSASQGAYEQYF. CDR3 nucleotide sequence: TGCAGCGCGTCCCAGGGGGCCTACGAGCAGTACTTC.

This clonotype was counted a few times. This chain joins TRBV5-1 and TRBJ2-5, with 9 bases lining up with TRBD2. The germline gives CDR1 SGHRS, CDR2 YFSETQ. This CDR3 is built from 16 residues. The junction had 10 bases not matched to a gene; V was cut back by 2 bases and J by 5 bases. In DNA form, the CDR3 reads TGCGCCAGCAGCTTACTTGCGGGGGGGCGCATGGAGACCCAGTACTTC. Protein: CASSLLAGGRMETQYF.

This clonotype showed up many times. The J gene is TRBJ1-2, the V gene TRBV7-9; D is ambiguous. V was shortened by 1 base and J by 13 bases, with 10 bases between the two germline ends. CDR1 is SEHNR and CDR2 is FQNEAQ in the germline V gene (reference sequence). The CDR3 covers 11 residues. The CDR3 coding sequence is TGTGCCAGCAGCTTAGGCCCCCTGCGCACCTTC. Translating gives CASSLGPLRTF.

This clonotype was counted between two and nine times. The CDR3 protein is CASSYSPPGLAGGELFF. The CDR3 DNA sequence: TGTGCCAGCAGTTACTCGCCCCCCGGACTAGCGGGCGGGGAGCTGTTTTTT. The chain employs TRBV6-5 and TRBJ2-2, with 11 bases identical to TRBD2. The trim removed 0 bases at V and 7 bases at J, leaving 7 bases unmatched. Germline loops: CDR1 MNHEY, CDR2 SVGAGI. The CDR3 length is 17 residues.

CDR3 DNA: TGCGCCAGCAGTGGCTACTCCTACGAGCAGTACTTC. Its translation: CASSGYSYEQYF. The V gene is TRBV10-2, the J gene TRBJ2-7; D call uncertain. Trimming left V 4 bases short and J 0 bases short, with 4 bases between. Per germline, CDR1 WSHSY and CDR2 SAAADI. The length of the CDR3 is 12 residues.

This clonotype was recorded a few times. The J gene is TRBJ2-3, the V gene TRBV9; perhaps TRBD2 as D (5 bases). The CDR3 totals 14 residues. V was clipped by 3 bases and J by 3 bases, with 11 bases between them. Germline CDR1 reads SGDLS; CDR2 reads YYNGEE. In nucleotides, the CDR3 is TGTGCCAGCAGCGCAGGACGCGGGACAGATACGCAGTATTTT. Its translation: CASSAGRGTDTQYF. Variable domain in full (rest from reference TRBV9 and TRBJ2-3): DSGVTQTPKHLITATGQRVTLRCSPRSGDLSVYWYQQSLDQGLQFLIQYYNGEERAKGNILERFSAQQFPDLHSELNLSSLELGDSALYFCASSAGRGTDTQYFGPGTRLTVL.

This clonotype was recorded a few times. The chain has TRBV7-2 and TRBJ2-7; 8 bases match TRBD1. V was pared by 3 bases and J by 3 bases, with 4 bases of the junction left unmatched. CDR3 length: 14 residues. Germline CDR1 reads SGHTA; CDR2 reads FQGNSA. The DNA of the CDR3 is TGTGCCAGCAGCTTCCGGGACAGGAGCTACGAGCAGTACTTC. Protein sequence: CASSFRDRSYEQYF. Full variable domain (outside the CDR3, taken from reference TRBV7-2 and TRBJ2-7): GAGVSQSPSNKVTEKGKDVELRCDPISGHTALYWYRQSLGQGLEFLIYFQGNSAPDKSGLPSDRFSAERTGGSVSTLTIQRTQQEDSAVYLCASSFRDRSYEQYFGPGTRLTVT.